What follows are 26 T cell receptor beta chains derived from one specimen sequenced in a study of graft-versus-host responses after intestinal transplantation. These TCRs are of unknown antigen specificity. Assay used: immunoSEQ multiplex PCR; TCRdb lists only in-frame clones, some missing. The data show 96,000 or so clones, roughly nine tenths seen once. Specimen: unstimulated CD4+ T cells sorted from spleen or lymph node cells, collected before intestinal transplant. The source is a human donor who received an intestinal transplant.

V and J are TRBV4-2 and TRBJ1-5; D is unclear. The CDR3 covers 15 residues. The V gene's germline CDR1 is LGHNA and CDR2 YNFKEQ. Trimming took off 0 bases at V and 5 bases at J, with 11 bases between the two ends. The CDR3: CASSQEINYYQPQHF. CDR3 nucleotides: TGTGCCAGCAGCCAAGAAATTAACTACTATCAGCCCCAGCATTTT.

The chain couples TRBV7-6 to TRBJ2-5; D might be TRBD1 (6 bases). The germline V gene encodes CDR1 SGHVS and CDR2 FNYEAQ. This CDR3 spans 15 amino acids. Trimming cost V 1 base and J 4 bases, with 13 bases left between them. Written as DNA, the CDR3 is TGTGCCAGCAGCTTAGACCCAGGGGTGAGAGAGACCCAGTACTTC. This translates into CASSLDPGVRETQYF.

The V call is TRBV4-3, the J call TRBJ2-1; 12 bases agree with TRBD2. This CDR3 is built from 16 residues. CDR1 is LGHNA and CDR2 is YSLEER in the germline V gene. The V and J ends lost 0 bases and 9 bases, in that order; junction bases with no gene match: 6. The CDR3 DNA reads TGCGCCAGCAGCCAAGATAGACTAGCGGGAGACCCTGAGCAGTTCTTC. Amino acid sequence: CASSQDRLAGDPEQFF.

V and J are TRBV27 and TRBJ2-3; no clear D gene. The CDR3 sequence is 16 residues long. Germline CDR1 and CDR2: MNHEY and SMNVEV (reference sequence). The ends were cut back, 2 bases at V and 0 bases at J, with 12 bases in the middle. Here the CDR3 DNA reads TGTGCCAGCAGTTTACGAACGGTACCCAGCACAGATACGCAGTATTTT. Encoded protein: CASSLRTVPSTDTQYF.

The CDR3 DNA reads TGTGCCAGCAGCGGGACTAGCGGCCAGGTCTACAATGAGCAGTTCTTC. Protein sequence: CASSGTSGQVYNEQFF. The chain recombines TRBV6-6 with TRBJ2-1; 11 nucleotides align to TRBD2. V lost 6 bases to trimming and J lost 3 bases; unmatched junction nucleotides: 7. CDR1 MNHNY and CDR2 SVGAGI come from the germline V gene (reference sequence). The CDR3 is 16 amino acids.

In nucleotides, the CDR3 is TGTGCCAGCAAGTTGACAGGGGGTTCTGGAAACACCATATATTTT. Protein product: CASKLTGGSGNTIYF. The rearrangement links TRBV28 to TRBJ1-3; TRBD1 aligns across 9 bases. Germline assignment: CDR1 MDHEN and CDR2 SYDVKM. The CDR3 is made up of 15 amino acids. The V and J ends lost 7 bases and 1 base, in that order; junction bases with no gene match: 5. Filled out from reference TRBV28 and TRBJ1-3, the complete variable domain reads DVKVTQSSRYLVKRTGEKVFLECVQDMDHENMFWYRQDPGLGLRLIYFSYDVKMKEKGDIPEGYSVSREKKERFSLILESASTNQTSMYLCASKLTGGSGNTIYFGEGSWLTVV.

The gene calls are TRBV6-6 and TRBJ1-6; weak D call: TRBD1 (5 bases). The CDR3 is made up of 15 amino acids. The germline CDR1 and CDR2 sequences are MNHNY and SVGAGI (reference sequence). V gave up 2 bases and J gave up 8 bases, with 13 bases separating them. CDR3: CASSYLGGEDSPLHF. In DNA, the CDR3 is TGTGCCAGCAGTTACCTGGGGGGGGAGGATTCACCCCTCCACTTT.

The chain uses TRBV18 and TRBJ1-1, with 7 bases identical to TRBD1. Germline CDR1 and CDR2: KGHSH and LQKENI. CDR3 length: 13 amino acids. J was trimmed by 7 bases and V by 6 bases; bases with no gene match: 8. As DNA, the CDR3 is TGTGCCAGCTCGAGGGGACAGAAAGATGAAGCTTTCTTT. It codes for CASSRGQKDEAFF.

V is TRBV6-1 and J is TRBJ2-3; D might be TRBD1 (6 bases). Germline CDR1 is MNHNS and CDR2 is SASEGT. The CDR3 covers 12 residues. V was pared by 10 bases and J by 10 bases, with 18 bases between. CDR3 sequence reads: CATVWTVIAQYF. The DNA for the CDR3 is TGTGCCACGGTTTGGACAGTCATCGCGCAGTATTTT.

V is TRBV5-6 and J is TRBJ2-5, with 10 positions matching TRBD1. The CDR3 is 16 residues long. Germline V gene sequence: CDR1 SGHDT, CDR2 YYEEEE. J lost 4 bases, V lost 0 bases, and 6 bases had no gene match. CDR3 bases: TGTGCCAGCAGCTTGGAGCTGGACAGGGGGGTAGAGACCCAGTACTTC. Protein: CASSLELDRGVETQYF. Using reference TRBV5-6 and TRBJ2-5 for the parts outside the CDR3, the full variable domain is DAGVTQSPTHLIKTRGQQVTLRCSPKSGHDTVSWYQQALGQGPQFIFQYYEEEERQRGNFPDRFSGHQFPNYSSELNVNALLLGDSALYLCASSLELDRGVETQYFGPGTRLLVL.

V usage is TRBV19 and J usage is TRBJ2-7; maybe TRBD2 (5 bases). The CDR3 spans 14 residues. Between the trimmed V and J ends, which lost 5 bases and 5 bases, there was a span of 16 bases. Germline CDR1 reads LNHDA; CDR2 reads SQIVND (reference sequence). The CDR3 protein is CASSSASIIHEQYF. CDR3 nucleotides: TGTGCCAGTAGTTCGGCTAGCATTATCCACGAGCAGTACTTC. Full variable domain (rest looked up from reference TRBV19 and TRBJ2-7): DGGITQSPKYLFRKEGQNVTLSCEQNLNHDAMYWYRQDPGQGLRLIYYSQIVNDFQKGDIAEGYSVSREKKESFPLTVTSAQKNPTAFYLCASSSASIIHEQYFGPGTRLTVT.

The V gene is TRBV5-4, the J gene TRBJ1-2; a possible D gene is TRBD1 (6 bases). Per germline, CDR1 SGHNT and CDR2 YYREEE (reference sequence). The CDR3 extends over 14 amino acids. Trimming left V 1 base short and J 4 bases short, with 11 bases between. The CDR3 loop is CASSLSDSLYGYTF. Written as DNA, the CDR3 is TGTGCCAGCAGCTTGTCGGACAGTCTCTATGGCTACACCTTC. The full variable domain, completed using reference TRBV5-4 and TRBJ1-2, is ETGVTQSPTHLIKTRGQQVTLRCSSQSGHNTVSWYQQALGQGPQFIFQYYREEENGRGNFPPRFSGLQFPNYSSELNVNALELDDSALYLCASSLSDSLYGYTFGSGTRLTVV.

The chain has TRBV4-1 and TRBJ2-3; 14 bases line up with TRBD2. Germline loops: CDR1 MGHRA, CDR2 YSYEKL. Unmatched junction bases numbered 11, after V lost 3 bases and J lost 9 bases. The CDR3 is 17 residues long. The CDR3 loop reads CASSHPSGTSGGLTQYF. For the CDR3, the DNA is TGCGCCAGCAGCCACCCATCCGGGACTAGCGGGGGCTTAACGCAGTATTTT.

The genes are TRBV4-3 and TRBJ1-2; 8 bases agree with TRBD1. V lost 3 bases and J lost 3; bases outside the gene matches: 3. CDR1 is LGHNA and CDR2 is YSLEER in the germline V gene. The length of the CDR3 is 14 residues. CDR3 sequence (DNA): TGCGCCAGCAGCCACACAGGGGGGGACTATGGCTACACCTTC. This sequence encodes CASSHTGGDYGYTF.

This clone came up once. The chain couples TRBV5-1 to TRBJ2-3, with unresolved D. The CDR3 sequence is 14 residues long. V was clipped by 6 bases and J by 0 bases, with 11 bases between them. Germline loops: CDR1 SGHRS, CDR2 YFSETQ. The CDR3: CASKQVISTDTQYF. CDR3 DNA: TGCGCCAGCAAGCAGGTGATTAGCACAGATACGCAGTATTTT.

The rearrangement joins TRBV6-5 to TRBJ1-3, with 8 nucleotides matching TRBD1. The germline V gene encodes CDR1 MNHEY and CDR2 SVGAGI. V gave up 5 bases and J gave up 0 bases; unmatched junction bases: 3. The CDR3 runs to 15 residues. Here the CDR3 reads CASSRQGNSGNTIYF. For the CDR3, the DNA is TGTGCCAGCAGTAGACAGGGGAACTCTGGAAACACCATATATTTT.

The chain combines TRBV7-6 with TRBJ2-2; 7 bases agree with TRBD2. Germline V lookup: CDR1 SGHVS, CDR2 FNYEAQ. The ends lost 1 base at V and 4 bases at J; junction bases unmatched: 6. The CDR3 is 16 residues long. CDR3 coding DNA: TGTGCCAGCAGCTTAGAGACTAGCTGGGTCACCGGGGAGCTGTTTTTT. Translation: CASSLETSWVTGELFF.

The chain is built from TRBV5-1 and TRBJ2-7, with D perhaps matching TRBD2 (6 bases). The CDR3 covers 14 residues. V lost 0 bases, J lost 3 bases, and 10 bases lay in between. The V gene's germline CDR1 is SGHRS and CDR2 YFSETQ. CDR3: CASSLGVGSYEQYF. The DNA of the CDR3 is TGCGCCAGCAGCTTGGGAGTCGGGAGCTACGAGCAGTACTTC.

The chain recombines TRBV2 with TRBJ2-7, with 13 positions matching TRBD2. The junction had 7 bases not matched to a gene; V was cut back by 2 bases and J by 9 bases. Germline V gives CDR1 SNHLY, CDR2 FYNNEI. There are 15 residues in the CDR3. Here the CDR3 reads CASSERTSGSLVQYF. The CDR3 DNA sequence: TGTGCCAGCAGTGAAAGGACTAGCGGGAGCTTAGTGCAGTACTTC.

The V and J genes are TRBV10-3 and TRBJ2-2; D is uncertain. V lost 3 bases and J 1 base, leaving 6 bases between the germline ends. This CDR3 spans 14 amino acids. Germline CDR1 reads ENHRY; CDR2 reads SYGVKD. CDR3 loop: CAISERLNTGELFF. The CDR3 DNA reads TGTGCCATCAGTGAACGGTTGAACACCGGGGAGCTGTTTTTT.

The rearrangement links TRBV27 to TRBJ1-6, with D possibly being TRBD1 (5 bases). CDR3 length: 17 amino acids. V lost 5 bases and J 3 bases, leaving 17 bases between the germline ends. The germline CDR1 and CDR2 sequences are MNHEY and SMNVEV (reference sequence). CDR3 in amino acids: CASSLTTVTLYNSPLHF. In nucleotides, the CDR3 is TGTGCCAGCAGTCTAACGACAGTGACCCTCTATAATTCACCCCTCCACTTT.

This chain connects TRBV5-1 to TRBJ2-3, with no clear D. V dropped 5 bases and J dropped 0 bases, with 10 bases sitting between them. The CDR3 spans 14 residues. The germline V gene has CDR1 SGHRS and CDR2 YFSETQ. The CDR3 loop is CASSGGPSTDTQYF. Written as DNA, the CDR3 is TGCGCCAGCAGTGGCGGTCCAAGCACAGATACGCAGTATTTT.

The CDR3 DNA is TGCGCCAGCAGCTTGACTAGCGGGGGGGGCCCGGAGGCAGATACGCAGTATTTT. It codes for CASSLTSGGGPEADTQYF. This rearrangement joins TRBV5-1 to TRBJ2-3; 13 nucleotides match TRBD2. CDR1 and CDR2 (germline): SGHRS, YFSETQ. This CDR3 spans 18 amino acids. J lost 4 bases, V lost 1 base, and 9 bases had no gene match.

This chain connects TRBV10-3 to TRBJ2-5, with TRBD2 matching 7 bases. Unmatched junction bases numbered 0, after V lost 6 bases and J lost 2 bases. CDR1 and CDR2 from the germline V gene are ENHRY and SYGVKD. This CDR3 contains 12 residues. The DNA of the CDR3 is TGTGCCATCAGGGGACTACAAGAGACCCAGTACTTC. It encodes CAIRGLQETQYF.

The chain couples TRBV30 to TRBJ2-5; 12 bases are shared with TRBD2. Per the germline V gene, CDR1 is GTSNPN and CDR2 is SVGIG (reference sequence). The J segment lost 4 bases and the V segment lost 3 bases, leaving 3 bases of the junction unmatched. This CDR3 is 14 amino acids long. The CDR3 DNA reads TGTGCCTGGAGCACACTAGCGGGAGGAGAGACCCAGTACTTC. As protein: CAWSTLAGGETQYF.

The chain uses TRBV5-6 and TRBJ2-1, with a possible D match to TRBD2 (5 bases). CDR1 is SGHDT and CDR2 is YYEEEE in the germline V gene. V was shortened by 1 base and J by 7 bases, with 15 bases between the two germline ends. There are 15 residues in the CDR3. CDR3 region: CASSLNPSPLNEQFF. Here the CDR3 DNA reads TGTGCCAGCAGCTTGAACCCTAGCCCCTTGAATGAGCAGTTCTTC.